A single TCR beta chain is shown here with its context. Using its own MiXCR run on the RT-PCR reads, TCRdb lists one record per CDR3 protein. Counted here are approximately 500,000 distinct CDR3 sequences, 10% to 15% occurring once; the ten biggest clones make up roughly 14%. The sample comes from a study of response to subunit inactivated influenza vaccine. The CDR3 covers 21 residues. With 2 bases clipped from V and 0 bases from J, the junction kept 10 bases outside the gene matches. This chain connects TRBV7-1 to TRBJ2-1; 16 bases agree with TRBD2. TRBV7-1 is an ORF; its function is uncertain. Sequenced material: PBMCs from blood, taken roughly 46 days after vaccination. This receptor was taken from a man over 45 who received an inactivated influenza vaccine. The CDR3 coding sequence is TGTGCCAGCAGCTCACCCGGGACTAGCGGGGGGGCCTTTAGCTCCTACAATGAGCAGTTCTTC. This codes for CASSSPGTSGGAFSSYNEQFF.